This T cell receptor (beta chain) was profiled in a study of Tregs in tolerant kidney transplant recipients. At the level of the study: Recipients received nonmyeloablative bone marrow transplants from related graft donors, with transient mixed chimerism. Study-level points and caveats: Tregs expanded with activated donor B cells seemed most donor-specific.

CD4+CD25+CD127- Tregs, CD4+CD25- non-Tregs, CD4 and CD8 cells were sorted. Points on this clone: Its target is not known.

Assay used: immunoSEQ multiplex PCR; TCRdb lists only in-frame clones, some missing. The sample holds roughly 66,000 clones, just under 95% seen once. In germline, CDR1 is MNHEY, CDR2 SVGAGI. J gave up 5 bases and V 1 base, and 6 bases lay outside the gene matches. The CDR3 totals 15 residues. The sample in question was CD8+ T cells from blood, obtained before the transplant. V is TRBV6-5 and J is TRBJ2-5; 8 bases agree with TRBD1. The sequence was collected from a human donor who received a combined kidney and bone marrow transplant. The CDR3: CASSYFRDRMETQYF. In nucleotides, the CDR3 is TGTGCCAGCAGTTACTTCCGGGACAGGATGGAGACCCAGTACTTC.